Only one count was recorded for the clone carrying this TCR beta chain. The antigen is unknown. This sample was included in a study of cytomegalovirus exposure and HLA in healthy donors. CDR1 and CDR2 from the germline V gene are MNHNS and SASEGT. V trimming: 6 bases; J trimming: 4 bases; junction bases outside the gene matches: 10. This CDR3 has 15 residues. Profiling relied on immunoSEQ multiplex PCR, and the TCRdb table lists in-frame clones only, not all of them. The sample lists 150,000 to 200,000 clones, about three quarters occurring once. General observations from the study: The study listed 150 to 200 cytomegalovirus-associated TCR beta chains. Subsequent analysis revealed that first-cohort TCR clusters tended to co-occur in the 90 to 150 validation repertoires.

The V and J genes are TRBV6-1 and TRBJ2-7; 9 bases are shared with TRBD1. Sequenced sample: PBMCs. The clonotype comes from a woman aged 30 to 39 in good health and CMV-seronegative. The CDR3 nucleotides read TGTGCCAGCAGGGAGGGACAGGGACGTTATTACGAGCAGTACTTC. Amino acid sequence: CASREGQGRYYEQYF.